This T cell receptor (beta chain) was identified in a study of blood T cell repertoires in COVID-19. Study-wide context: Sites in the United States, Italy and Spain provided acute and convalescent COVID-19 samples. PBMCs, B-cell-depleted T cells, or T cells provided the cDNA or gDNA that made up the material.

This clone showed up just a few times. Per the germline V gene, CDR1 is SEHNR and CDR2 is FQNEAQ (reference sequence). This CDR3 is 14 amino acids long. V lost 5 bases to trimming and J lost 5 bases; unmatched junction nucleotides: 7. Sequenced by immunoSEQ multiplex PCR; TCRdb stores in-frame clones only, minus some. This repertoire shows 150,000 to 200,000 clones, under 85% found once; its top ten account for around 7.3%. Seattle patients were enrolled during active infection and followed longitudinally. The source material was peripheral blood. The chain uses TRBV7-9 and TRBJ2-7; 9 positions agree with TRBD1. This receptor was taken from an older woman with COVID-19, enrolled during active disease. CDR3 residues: CASSTGTGYHEQYF. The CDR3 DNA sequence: TGTGCCAGCAGCACCGGGACAGGGTATCACGAGCAGTACTTC. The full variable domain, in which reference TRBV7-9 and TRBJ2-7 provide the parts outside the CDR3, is DTGVSQNPRHKITKRGQNVTFRCDPISEHNRLYWYRQTLGQGPEFLTYFQNEAQLEKSRLLSDRFSAERPKGSFSTLEIQRTEQGDSAMYLCASSTGTGYHEQYFGPGTRLTVT.